Presented here are 2 T cell receptor beta chains from one specimen sequenced in a study of CD8 T cells in Susac syndrome. An input of 0.5 to 1 ug of RNA was subjected to reverse transcription using random hexamers. Each CDR3 protein gets one entry after TCRdb re-called the immunoSEQ multiplex PCR reads with MiXCR. The sample carries around 130,000 distinct CDR3 sequences, 85% to 95% recorded once. Sequencing was carried out using CD4+ T cells from PBMCs. Receptors were obtained from a human donor in good health.

The V call is TRBV20-1, the J call TRBJ2-3; 7 bases are a match to TRBD1. With V trimmed by 5 bases and J by 6 bases, 8 bases remained unmatched. CDR3 size: 13 residues. Per the germline V gene, CDR1 is DFQATT and CDR2 is SNEGSKA (reference sequence). CDR3 sequence: CSASMTGPDTQYF. CDR3 in DNA: TGCAGTGCTTCTATGACAGGGCCCGATACGCAGTATTTT.

The rearrangement uses TRBV5-6 and TRBJ2-5; 10 bases are a match to TRBD2. J lost 2 bases, V lost 0 bases, and 1 base had no gene match. The germline gives CDR1 SGHDT, CDR2 YYEEEE. This CDR3 has 15 amino acids. CDR3 nucleotide sequence: TGTGCCAGCAGCTTGGTGACTAGCGGGCAAGAGACCCAGTACTTC. This sequence encodes CASSLVTSGQETQYF.